The 3 T cell receptor beta chains below come from one sample, sequenced in a study of T cell changes during pregnancy in multiple sclerosis. The table came from immunoSEQ multiplex PCR; TCRdb's copy has only in-frame clones and leaves some out. This table holds about 60,000 clones, roughly 93% found once. Sample: peripheral blood, taken in the second trimester of pregnancy. These receptors were obtained from a female donor with multiple sclerosis, enrolled in a pregnancy study.

J is TRBJ2-1 and V is TRBV5-1, with D uncertain. V gave up 0 bases and J gave up 5 bases, with 6 bases separating them. In germline, CDR1 is SGHRS, CDR2 YFSETQ. The CDR3 has 13 amino acids. CDR3 DNA: TGCGCCAGCAGCTTGGGACTCAACAATGAGCAGTTCTTC. The encoded protein is CASSLGLNNEQFF.

This rearrangement joins TRBV18 to TRBJ1-1; D gene unclear. V was cut by 5 bases and J by 0 bases, with 7 bases left in between. Germline-derived CDR1 and CDR2 are KGHSH and LQKENI. The CDR3 is 13 amino acids. CDR3 DNA: TGTGCCAGCTCATTCCAAATGAACACTGAAGCTTTCTTT. It codes for CASSFQMNTEAFF.

The CDR3 bases are TGTGCCAGCAGTGGGCGGGGTCTTGGCAATCAGCCCCAGCATTTT. Protein product: CASSGRGLGNQPQHF. The V gene is TRBV2, the J gene TRBJ1-5; D is ambiguous. The CDR3 has 15 amino acids. Germline V gene data show CDR1 as SNHLY and CDR2 as FYNNEI. V was cut by 4 bases and J by 2 bases, with 12 bases left in between.